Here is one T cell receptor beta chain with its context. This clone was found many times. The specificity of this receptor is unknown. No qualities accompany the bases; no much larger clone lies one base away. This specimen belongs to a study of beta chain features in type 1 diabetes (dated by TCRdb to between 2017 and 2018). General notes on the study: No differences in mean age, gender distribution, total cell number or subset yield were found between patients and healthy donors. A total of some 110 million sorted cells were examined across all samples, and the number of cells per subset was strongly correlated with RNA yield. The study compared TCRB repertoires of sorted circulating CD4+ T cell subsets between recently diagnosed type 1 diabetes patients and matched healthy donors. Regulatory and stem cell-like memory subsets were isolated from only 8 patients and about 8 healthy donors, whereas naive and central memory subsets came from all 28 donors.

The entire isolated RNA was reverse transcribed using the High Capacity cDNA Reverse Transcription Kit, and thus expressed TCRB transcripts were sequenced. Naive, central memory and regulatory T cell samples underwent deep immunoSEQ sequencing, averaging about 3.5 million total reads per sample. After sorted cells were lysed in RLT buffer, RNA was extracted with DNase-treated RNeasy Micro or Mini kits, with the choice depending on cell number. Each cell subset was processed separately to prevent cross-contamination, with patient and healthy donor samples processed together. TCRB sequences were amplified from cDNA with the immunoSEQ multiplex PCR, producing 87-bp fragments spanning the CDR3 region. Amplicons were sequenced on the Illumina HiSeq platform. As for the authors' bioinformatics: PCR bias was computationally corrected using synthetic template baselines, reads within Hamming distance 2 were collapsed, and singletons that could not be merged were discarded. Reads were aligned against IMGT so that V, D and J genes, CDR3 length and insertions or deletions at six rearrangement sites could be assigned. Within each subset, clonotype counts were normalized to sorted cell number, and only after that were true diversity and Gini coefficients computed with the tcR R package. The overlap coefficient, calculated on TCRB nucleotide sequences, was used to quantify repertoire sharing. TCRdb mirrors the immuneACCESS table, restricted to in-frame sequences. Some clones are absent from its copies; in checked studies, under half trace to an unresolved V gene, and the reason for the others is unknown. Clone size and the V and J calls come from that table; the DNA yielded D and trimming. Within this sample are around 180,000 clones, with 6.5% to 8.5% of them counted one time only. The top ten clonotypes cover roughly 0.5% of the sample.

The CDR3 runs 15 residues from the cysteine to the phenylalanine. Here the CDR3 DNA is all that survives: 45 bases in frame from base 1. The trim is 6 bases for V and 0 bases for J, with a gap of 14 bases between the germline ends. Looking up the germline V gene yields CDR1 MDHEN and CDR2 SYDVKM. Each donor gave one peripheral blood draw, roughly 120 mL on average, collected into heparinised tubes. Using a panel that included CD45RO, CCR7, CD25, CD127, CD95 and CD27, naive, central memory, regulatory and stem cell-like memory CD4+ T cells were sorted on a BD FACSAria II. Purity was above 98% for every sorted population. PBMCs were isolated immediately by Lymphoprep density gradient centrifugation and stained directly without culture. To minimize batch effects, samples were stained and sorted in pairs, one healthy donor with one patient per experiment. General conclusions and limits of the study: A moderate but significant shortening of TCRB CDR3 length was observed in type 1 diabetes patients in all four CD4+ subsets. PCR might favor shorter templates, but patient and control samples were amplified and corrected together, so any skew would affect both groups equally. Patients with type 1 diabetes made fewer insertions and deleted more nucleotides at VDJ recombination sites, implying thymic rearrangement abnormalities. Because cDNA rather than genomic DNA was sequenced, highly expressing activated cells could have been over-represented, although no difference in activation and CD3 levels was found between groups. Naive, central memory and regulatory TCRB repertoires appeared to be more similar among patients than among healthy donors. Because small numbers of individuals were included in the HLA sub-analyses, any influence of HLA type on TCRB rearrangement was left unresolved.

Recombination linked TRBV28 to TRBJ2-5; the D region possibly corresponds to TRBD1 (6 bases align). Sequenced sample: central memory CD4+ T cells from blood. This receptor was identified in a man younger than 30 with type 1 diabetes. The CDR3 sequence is CASSLPQGNQETQYF. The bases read TGTGCCAGCAGCCTACCTCAGGGGAACCAAGAGACCCAGTACTTC. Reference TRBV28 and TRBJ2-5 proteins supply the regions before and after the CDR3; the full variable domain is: DVKVTQSSRYLVKRTGEKVFLECVQDMDHENMFWYRQDPGLGLRLIYFSYDVKMKEKGDIPEGYSVSREKKERFSLILESASTNQTSMYLCASSLPQGNQETQYFGPGTRLLVL.